Below, 8 T cell receptor beta chains from the same sample are listed, as sequenced in a study of T cell clones after liver transplantation. Repertoires were generated with immunoSEQ multiplex PCR, while TCRdb's copy carries only in-frame clones and drops some. The repertoire holds about 120,000 clones, with 90% as singletons. Sequenced material: CD4+ T cells from blood, taken 12 months after liver transplant. These receptors all stem from a human patient who received a liver transplant. Some T cells could come from the graft donor.

The J gene is TRBJ2-3, the V gene TRBV13, with D hard to call. Trimming shortened V by 5 bases and J by 6 bases, and 12 bases separated the two germline ends. This CDR3 spans 13 amino acids. CDR1 and CDR2 from the germline V gene are PRHDT and FYEKMQ (reference sequence). The CDR3 nucleotides are TGTGCCAGCAGCCCGCGACCTGGGGATACGCAGTATTTT. Amino acid sequence: CASSPRPGDTQYF.

The rearrangement uses TRBV5-1 and TRBJ2-4; D not resolved. CDR1 is SGHRS and CDR2 is YFSETQ in the germline V gene. Trimming left V 3 bases short and J 8 bases short, with 18 bases between. The CDR3 consists of 15 residues. CDR3 coding DNA: TGCGCCAGCAGCTCGGGTGACTCCGGGTTAGACATTCAGTACTTC. Amino acid sequence: CASSSGDSGLDIQYF.

This clone is a singleton in its sample. V gene TRBV28 combines with J gene TRBJ1-6; D not resolved. The CDR3 is 13 amino acids. Trimming removed 6 bases from V and 7 bases from J, with 10 bases in between. The germline V gene encodes CDR1 MDHEN and CDR2 SYDVKM. This chain's CDR3 is CASRREGNSPLHF. As DNA, the CDR3 is TGTGCCAGCAGACGAGAGGGCAATTCACCCCTCCACTTT.

The chain employs TRBV18 and TRBJ1-3, with D uncertain. With 4 bases removed from V and 0 bases from J, the gap between germline ends came to 4 bases. Germline V CDR1 and CDR2: KGHSH, LQKENI. The CDR3 consists of 13 residues. For the CDR3, the DNA is TGTGCCAGCTCACTGATCTCTGGAAACACCATATATTTT. Residues: CASSLISGNTIYF.

CDR3: CASSAGRAYEQYF. In nucleotides, the CDR3 is TGTGCCAGCAGTGCGGGGAGAGCCTACGAGCAGTACTTC. This rearrangement joins TRBV6-1 to TRBJ2-7, with D maybe TRBD2 (5 bases). CDR3 length equals 13 residues. Germline V gene lookup returns CDR1 MNHNS and CDR2 SASEGT. Trimming left V 4 bases short and J 2 bases short, with 9 bases between.

The rearrangement links TRBV5-8 to TRBJ2-7; D gene uncertain. CDR1 is SGHTS, CDR2 YDEGEE, per germline. V lost 1 base and J lost 0, with 11 bases in between. The CDR3 sequence is 15 residues long. The CDR3 region has the DNA TGTGCCAGCAGCTTGCATGACGGATTCTCCTACGAGCAGTACTTC. It translates to CASSLHDGFSYEQYF.

This clone was found once. This chain uses TRBV4-2 with TRBJ2-3; D tentatively reads TRBD1 or TRBD2 (5 bases each). Germline V lookup: CDR1 LGHNA, CDR2 YNFKEQ. The V end lost 0 bases, the J end lost 4 bases, and 14 bases lay between the germline ends. The length of the CDR3 is 16 residues. In nucleotides, the CDR3 is TGTGCCAGCAGCCAAGATGGACATCGGCGGGCAGATACGCAGTATTTT. Translation gives CASSQDGHRRADTQYF.

The chain uses TRBV4-1 and TRBJ2-7; no definite D call. The CDR3 spans 12 residues. Germline V gene lookup returns CDR1 MGHRA and CDR2 YSYEKL. Between the trimmed V and J ends, which lost 4 bases and 7 bases, there was a span of 11 bases. The CDR3 region is CASSPSRNEQYF. CDR3 sequence (DNA): TGCGCCAGCAGCCCCTCTAGGAATGAGCAGTACTTC.